The rows below give T cell receptor beta chains drawn from one sample of a study of tumor-infiltrating lymphocytes in primary liver carcinoma. TCRdb redid the calling of the multiplex PCR reads with MiXCR, one entry per CDR3 protein. The table shows 300,000 to 400,000 distinct CDR3 sequences, with around 60% occurring only once. Sequencing input: peripheral blood. The origin of the receptors is a man in his forties with primary liver carcinoma and hepatitis B virus infection. Both conserved end residues are part of each CDR3. The D gene is left open where the match is weak. Part of the rows lack a size; the others show once, few, many or a class for expanded clones.

TRBJ2-7 | few | TRBV6-6 | TRBD2 | CASTTGRAGAGEEQYF | TGTGCCAGCACCACGGGGAGGGCGGGTGCGGGGGAAGAGCAGTACTTC
TRBJ2-7 | few | TRBV6-6 | NA | CASSYLLAESYEQYF | TGTGCCAGCAGTTACCTTCTGGCGGAGTCCTACGAGCAGTACTTC
TRBJ1-6 | NA | TRBV11-2 | NA | CASSATWGNPPLHF | TGTGCCAGCAGCGCAACATGGGGGAATCCACCCCTCCACTTT
TRBJ2-6 | NA | TRBV6-2/TRBV6-3 | NA | CASKQGGSGANVLTF | TGTGCCAGCAAGCAAGGGGGCTCTGGGGCCAACGTCCTGACTTTC
TRBJ2-7 | NA | TRBV6-1 | TRBD1 | CANTRYGQGVGYEQYF | TGTGCCAACACCAGATATGGACAGGGTGTTGGCTACGAGCAGTACTTC
TRBJ1-1 | NA | TRBV6-1 | NA | CDTRNKLNTEAFF | TGTGACACCAGAAATAAGCTGAACACTGAAGCTTTCTTT
TRBJ2-1 | NA | TRBV30 | NA | CAWIEGGKPYNEQFF | TGTGCCTGGATCGAGGGGGGGAAACCCTACAATGAGCAGTTCTTC
TRBJ2-3 | few | TRBV11-2 | TRBD2 | CASSLTTSGRAGRDTQYF | TGTGCCAGCAGCTTAACTACTAGCGGGAGGGCGGGGCGAGATACGCAGTATTTT
TRBJ2-1 | few | TRBV12-3/TRBV12-4 | NA | CASSLNRDEQFF | TGTGCCAGCAGTTTGAACCGGGATGAGCAGTTCTTC
TRBJ2-6 | NA | TRBV27 | NA | CASSLFGLSSGANVLTF | TGTGCCAGCAGTTTATTCGGGCTTAGCTCTGGGGCCAACGTCCTGACTTTC
TRBJ2-7 | NA | TRBV28 | NA | CASSSRQTYEQYF | TGTGCCAGCAGTTCAAGACAGACCTACGAGCAGTACTTC
TRBJ2-5 | NA | TRBV4-1 | NA | CASNQGGLETQYF | TGCGCCAGCAACCAAGGAGGGCTGGAGACCCAGTACTTC
TRBJ2-5 | NA | TRBV11-2 | NA | CASNLGMEETQYF | TGTGCCAGCAACCTGGGGATGGAAGAGACCCAGTACTTC
TRBJ2-5 | NA | TRBV11-1 | NA | CASSLDFGNGRYPEAQYF | TGTGCCAGCAGCTTAGATTTCGGCAATGGGAGGTACCCAGAGGCCCAGTACTTC
TRBJ1-5 | NA | TRBV4-3 | NA | CASSHDRFCPQPQHF | TGCGCCAGCAGCCATGATCGGTTTTGTCCTCAGCCCCAGCATTTT
TRBJ2-2 | many | TRBV5-1 | NA | CASRGSGDLTGELFF | TGCGCCAGCAGAGGGTCGGGAGACCTCACCGGGGAGCTGTTTTTT
TRBJ2-7 | few | TRBV5-1 | NA | CASSLYSARGEQYF | TGCGCCAGCAGCTTATACAGCGCGAGAGGGGAGCAGTACTTC
TRBJ2-1 | NA | TRBV13 | TRBD2 | CASSLGGTSGRNEQFF | TGTGCCAGCAGCTTAGGCGGGACTAGCGGGAGGAATGAGCAGTTCTTC
TRBJ2-3 | NA | TRBV4-1 | TRBD2 | CASSWGLAGSGTDTQYF | TGCGCCAGCAGCTGGGGACTAGCGGGATCAGGCACAGATACGCAGTATTTT
TRBJ2-2 | many | TRBV6-1 | TRBD2 | CARGLAGGGTGELFF | TGTGCCAGGGGACTAGCGGGAGGGGGCACCGGGGAGCTGTTTTTT
TRBJ2-5 | few | TRBV5-1 | TRBD1 | CASTETGALQETQYF | TGCGCCAGCACCGAGACAGGGGCGCTCCAAGAGACCCAGTACTTC
TRBJ1-5 | NA | TRBV6-1 | NA | CATYRVSSKQPQHF | TGTGCCACGTACAGGGTCTCCAGCAAACAGCCCCAGCATTTT
TRBJ1-3 | many | TRBV11-1 | TRBD1 | CASGTGNRNTIYF | TGTGCCAGCGGGACAGGGAATCGGAACACCATATATTTT
TRBJ2-1 | once | TRBV6-1 | TRBD2 | CASRVLAGAGIEQFF | TGTGCCAGCAGGGTACTAGCGGGAGCTGGCATTGAGCAGTTCTTC
TRBJ2-1 | NA | TRBV6-1 | TRBD2 | CASSWTSGDGAYNEQFF | TGTGCCAGCAGTTGGACTAGTGGGGATGGGGCCTACAATGAGCAGTTCTTC
TRBJ1-5 | NA | TRBV24-1 | NA | CATGISAPEHF | TGTGCCACAGGGATTTCAGCCCCAGAACATTTT
TRBJ2-1 | few | TRBV7-9 | NA | CASSLSLLNEQFF | TGTGCCAGCAGCTTGTCCTTACTCAATGAGCAGTTCTTC
TRBJ2-3 | NA | TRBV6-4 | TRBD2 | CASSDSTSGSTGTQYF | TGTGCCAGCAGTGACTCGACTAGCGGGAGCACAGGTACGCAGTATTTT
TRBJ1-5 | few | TRBV5-6 | NA | CASSPGGVYSNQPQHF | TGTGCCAGCAGCCCAGGAGGGGTCTATAGCAATCAGCCCCAGCATTTT
TRBJ2-1 | few | TRBV30 | NA | CAWSPSGAGYNEQFF | TGTGCCTGGAGTCCTTCGGGGGCCGGGTACAATGAGCAGTTCTTC
TRBJ2-5 | many | TRBV11-3 | NA | CASSFYGTGQETQYF | TGTGCCAGCAGCTTTTACGGTACGGGCCAAGAGACCCAGTACTTC
TRBJ2-1 | many | TRBV12-3/TRBV12-4 | NA | CASSPTGTQQFF | TGTGCCAGCAGTCCCACCGGGACTCAGCAGTTCTTC
TRBJ1-4 | few | TRBV6-1 | NA | CASSEGSSIGEKLFF | TGTGCCAGCAGTGAAGGGTCTTCCATCGGGGAAAAACTGTTTTTT
TRBJ2-3 | few | TRBV29-1 | NA | CSVETPGDTQYF | TGCAGTGTTGAGACTCCAGGAGATACGCAGTATTTT
TRBJ1-5 | many | TRBV6-1 | NA | CASSEFLNQPQHF | TGTGCCAGCAGTGAATTTCTGAATCAGCCCCAGCATTTT
TRBJ1-5 | once | TRBV14 | NA | CASSQLGQLHPDTQHF | TGTGCCAGCAGCCAATTGGGTCAGCTCCATCCAGATACGCAGCATTTT
TRBJ2-1 | NA | TRBV7-9 | NA | CASSLGHTYNEQFF | TGTGCCAGCAGCTTAGGGCACACGTACAATGAGCAGTTCTTC
TRBJ1-2 | NA | TRBV28 | NA | CASSFRGQGGYTF | TGTGCCAGCAGTTTTAGGGGTCAAGGGGGTTACACCTTC
TRBJ1-2 | few | TRBV12-3/TRBV12-4 | NA | CASSLTFYGYTF | TGTGCCAGCAGCCTAACGTTCTATGGCTACACCTTC
TRBJ2-3 | NA | TRBV11-2 | NA | CASSPTQDTQYF | TGCGCCAGCAGCCCGACACAGGATACGCAGTATTTT
TRBJ2-1 | NA | TRBV5-4 | TRBD1 | CASSLVTGTIGNEQFF | TGCGCCAGCAGCTTGGTGACAGGGACGATTGGCAATGAGCAGTTCTTC
TRBJ2-7 | NA | TRBV6-6 | TRBD2 | CASSYGGLAGDEQYF | TGTGCCAGCAGTTATGGTGGACTAGCGGGAGACGAGCAGTACTTC
TRBJ2-5 | NA | TRBV30 | TRBD2 | CACLGEGETQYF | TGTGCCTGCCTAGGGGAGGGAGAGACCCAGTACTTC
TRBJ2-5 | many | TRBV4-2 | TRBD1 | CASSQDPGQAQETQYF | TGTGCCAGCAGCCAAGACCCGGGACAGGCGCAAGAGACCCAGTACTTC
TRBJ1-5 | many | TRBV6-6 | TRBD1 | CASSYPGTGLPQHF | TGTGCCAGCAGTTACCCCGGGACAGGTCTACCCCAGCATTTT
TRBJ2-5 | NA | TRBV11-2 | TRBD2 | CASRTSGRQAQYF | TGTGCCAGCAGAACTAGCGGGAGGCAGGCCCAGTACTTC
TRBJ2-3 | NA | TRBV6-1 | NA | CAATGFYSNHPQYF | TGTGCCGCCACAGGATTCTATAGCAATCATCCCCAGTATTTT
TRBJ2-5 | NA | TRBV5-1 | NA | CASSERTEAETQYF | TGCGCCAGCAGCGAACGGACAGAGGCGGAGACCCAGTACTTC
TRBJ2-2 | NA | TRBV5-4 | TRBD2 | CASSSGPAGGTTRELFF | TGTGCCAGCAGCTCCGGCCCAGCGGGGGGGACGACCAGGGAGCTGTTTTTT